The entry below describes one T cell receptor beta chain. Its specific antigen is unknown. The record has no base qualities; no much larger clone is one base away. The donors were included in the validation cohort of some 110 subjects, a group kept apart from the roughly 730-subject first cohort. V gives up 4 bases and J gives up 3 bases, and the segment between their germline ends measures 29 bases. Via the germline V gene, CDR1 is SGDLS and CDR2 YYNGEE. The CDR3 spans 19 residues, from the cysteine through the phenylalanine. Left in the record is the CDR3 DNA by itself, 57 bases read in frame from the first base. This entry belongs to a study of cytomegalovirus exposure and HLA in healthy donors listed by TCRdb under 2017. Regarding the research as a whole: According to a later analysis, one platform produced both the 100 to 150 validation repertoires and the roughly 640 repertoires of the first cohort. The study aimed to test whether cataloging public T cell receptors could reveal signatures of past pathogen exposure. In addition to the first cohort of 500 to 850 subjects, a separate validation cohort of about 120 different subjects was used. High-throughput TCR immunosequencing, statistical association of individual TCRs with disease status, and machine learning were combined to predict cytomegalovirus infection status. Broader findings and caveats from the paper: In a later analysis, TCRs clustered in the first cohort were found to also tend to co-occur in the roughly 120 validation repertoires, with approximately 94% of cluster scores above 0. In both the original and validation cohorts, the classifier was reported to diagnose cytomegalovirus status with high specificity and sensitivity. The study listed approximately 160 TCR beta chains as associated with cytomegalovirus. Across donors, most TCR sequences were observed very rarely, whereas some public TCRs were present in many individuals. In vitro tests confirmed that a few of the cytomegalovirus-associated TCR beta chains recognize cytomegalovirus antigens. A later analysis had no HLA typing for the validation cohort, so co-occurrence there was scored across all 120 repertoires. According to the authors, the approach could potentially be generalized to other disease states and immunological phenotypes.

Library construction relied on the immunoSEQ multiplex PCR assay. Per the authors' processing: To diagnose cytomegalovirus status from the catalog of TCR beta chain sequences, a statistical classification framework was built. TCRdb obtained this table from immuneACCESS and retained in-frame rearrangements with V and J assigned. These tables miss some clones; where compared with another copy, unresolved V genes account for less than half of the shortfall, and the remainder is unexplained. V and J calls and clone size are as listed in that table; D and trimming were resolved from the DNA. In this sample the table shows over 55,000 clones, about 96% of which occur a single time. The ten largest clones add up to about 0.96% of the sample.

Sequenced input: PBMCs. The sequence links TRBV9 to TRBJ2-7, and possibly TRBD2, on 5 matching bases. This sequence originates from a man aged 18 to 35 in good health and CMV-seronegative. The base sequence is TGTGCCAGCAGCCCCCAAGAGTGGCGTCCGGGGATCGGTGGCTACGAGCAGTACTTC. Translated, it gives CASSPQEWRPGIGGYEQYF.